These T cell receptor beta chains were read from a single sample in a study of blood T cell repertoires in COVID-19. The data were produced by immunoSEQ multiplex PCR, yet TCRdb's version contains in-frame clones alone and is incomplete. The sample lists about 490,000 clones, approximately 85% seen once, with approximately 3% in the top ten. Sample: peripheral blood. These receptors were obtained from a human donor in a cohort sampled during active COVID-19. The CDR3 runs from the conserved cysteine through the conserved F or W.

cdr3_length	j_call	v_call	cdr3_aa
15	TRBJ2-7	TRBV11-2	CASSLKVSGVYEQYF
14	TRBJ1-3	TRBV2	CASSEGGAGNTIYF
16	TRBJ2-1	TRBV5-1	CASSDPTSGSSNEQFF
12	TRBJ1-1	TRBV13	CATSQGNTEAFF
17	TRBJ1-4	TRBV4-1	CASSLPDRGPTNEKLFF
15	TRBJ2-2	TRBV19	CASSMGQGIQRELFF
16	TRBJ2-2	TRBV7-2	CASSYGQGALTGELFF
17	TRBJ2-3	TRBV5-4	CASSTPGLAGSTDTQYF
14	TRBJ1-2	TRBV24-1	CATSGGDRDYGYTF
15	TRBJ1-1	TRBV4-1	CASSQERREEAEAFF
16	TRBJ2-3	TRBV24-1	CATSQEDRPSTDTQYF
12	TRBJ2-7	TRBV30	CASRDRDYEQYF
14	TRBJ1-2	TRBV19	CASYFTGGDYGYTF
11	TRBJ2-7	TRBV5-4	CAPLGRGEQYF
17	TRBJ2-5	TRBV5-4	CASSLGAGGPEQETQYF